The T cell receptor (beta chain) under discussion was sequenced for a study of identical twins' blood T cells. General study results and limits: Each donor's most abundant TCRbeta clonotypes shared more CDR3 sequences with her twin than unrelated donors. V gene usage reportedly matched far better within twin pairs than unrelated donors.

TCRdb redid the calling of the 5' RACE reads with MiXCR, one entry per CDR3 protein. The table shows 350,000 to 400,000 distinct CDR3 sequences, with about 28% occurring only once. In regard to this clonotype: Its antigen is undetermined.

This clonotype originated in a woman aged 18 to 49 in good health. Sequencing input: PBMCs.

CDR3 loop: CASSPLAAYEQYF. CDR3 sequence (DNA): TGTGCCAGCAGCCCTCTAGCCGCGTACGAGCAGTACTTC. V is TRBV7-2 and J is TRBJ2-7; TRBD2 might be the D (5 bases). Germline V CDR1 and CDR2: SGHTA, FQGNSA. The V end lost 5 bases, the J end lost 4 bases, and 12 bases lay between the germline ends. The CDR3 has 13 residues.